The 32 T cell receptor beta chains below come from one sample, sequenced in a study of shared clonotypes between healthy human individuals. Sequenced by immunoSEQ multiplex PCR; TCRdb stores in-frame clones only, minus some. The sample gives about 610,000 clones, around 97% of which show up once; 0.057% is in the top ten. Sequencing was performed on naive CD4+ T cells sorted from blood. The subset here: CD45RA+ positively selected. These receptors were taken from a woman under 40 in good health.

This rearrangement joins TRBV6-1 to TRBJ1-5; a weak D match, TRBD1 (5 bases). This CDR3 spans 14 amino acids. Germline V lookup: CDR1 MNHNS, CDR2 SASEGT. Trimming shortened V by 7 bases and J by 0 bases, and 10 bases separated the two germline ends. CDR3: CASKRQLSNQPQHF. Here the CDR3 DNA reads TGTGCCAGCAAGAGACAGCTTAGCAATCAGCCCCAGCATTTT.

The chain employs TRBV7-9 and TRBJ1-2; D gene ambiguous. Trimming took off 7 bases at V and 6 bases at J, with 12 bases between the two ends. The CDR3 sequence is 12 residues long. CDR1 and CDR2 (germline): SEHNR, FQNEAQ (reference sequence). The CDR3, as DNA: TGTGCCAGCACCCCCCCATCGGATGGCTACACCTTC. Protein sequence: CASTPPSDGYTF.

The chain uses TRBV18 and TRBJ2-7; 9 bases are a match to TRBD2. Germline V gene sequence: CDR1 KGHSH, CDR2 LQKENI. With 0 bases clipped from V and 3 bases from J, the junction kept 3 bases outside the gene matches. This CDR3 comprises 15 residues. For the CDR3, the DNA is TGTGCCAGCTCACCACCGGGGCGGGAGGGCTACGAGCAGTACTTC. Protein product: CASSPPGREGYEQYF.

This clone has a single count. The chain links TRBV25-1 to TRBJ1-2, with 12 bases identical to TRBD1. J lost 3 bases, V lost 8 bases, and 10 bases had no gene match. Germline V gene sequence: CDR1 MGHDK, CDR2 SYGVNS. The CDR3 runs 16 residues. CDR3 nucleotide sequence: TGTGCCAGCCGTCCGGGACAGGGGGCTGGTGACTATGGCTACACCTTC. Translated, it gives CASRPGQGAGDYGYTF.

V and J are TRBV28 and TRBJ1-5; unclear D gene. Germline values: CDR1 MDHEN, CDR2 SYDVKM. The CDR3 runs to 13 residues. V gave up 2 bases and J gave up 6 bases, with 8 bases separating them. The CDR3 region is CASSLGNRQPQHF. In DNA form, the CDR3 reads TGTGCCAGCAGTTTAGGGAACCGTCAGCCCCAGCATTTT.

In this sample, this clone turned up once. V is TRBV18 and J is TRBJ1-2; TRBD1 aligns across 7 bases. With 3 bases clipped from V and 5 bases from J, the junction kept 9 bases outside the gene matches. Germline V gene sequence: CDR1 KGHSH, CDR2 LQKENI. CDR3 length: 15 residues. CDR3: CASSPTGDPTYGYTF. DNA for the CDR3: TGTGCCAGCTCACCTACAGGGGACCCTACATATGGCTACACCTTC.

This chain links TRBV18 with TRBJ1-1; 8 positions match TRBD1. Germline lookup yields CDR1 KGHSH and CDR2 LQKENI. CDR3 length: 13 residues. V shed 3 bases and J 11 bases; nucleotides not matched to a gene: 8. The CDR3 loop is CASSPSDRVAAFF. The CDR3 bases are TGTGCCAGCTCACCGTCGGACAGGGTAGCGGCTTTCTTT.

This chain joins TRBV19 and TRBJ1-1; weak D call: TRBD1 (6 bases). V gave up 3 bases and J gave up 0 bases, with 14 bases separating them. The V gene's germline CDR1 is LNHDA and CDR2 SQIVND (reference sequence). The CDR3 runs to 16 residues. CDR3 protein: CASSMGRDRLNTEAFF. The DNA of the CDR3 is TGTGCCAGTAGTATGGGCCGAGACAGGTTGAACACTGAAGCTTTCTTT.

This chain links TRBV29-1 with TRBJ1-1, with D possibly TRBD1 on 6 matching bases. Looked up from germline, CDR1 is SQVTM and CDR2 is ANQGSEA. The CDR3 has 13 amino acids. V was cut by 4 bases and J by 8 bases, with 17 bases left in between. The DNA of the CDR3 is TGCAGCGTTGTGAGGGACATGCCCCGGGAAGCTTTCTTT. Its protein is CSVVRDMPREAFF.

This clone was found once. The genes are TRBV6-5 and TRBJ2-7; 11 positions match TRBD2. The CDR3 covers 15 residues. CDR1 and CDR2 (germline): MNHEY, SVGAGI. The trim removed 6 bases at V and 3 bases at J, leaving 7 bases unmatched. CDR3 sequence: CASRRTGTSGYEQYF. Here the CDR3 DNA reads TGTGCCAGCAGAAGAACCGGGACTAGCGGCTACGAGCAGTACTTC.

This sequence joins TRBV2 and TRBJ2-5; D unresolved. There are 12 residues in the CDR3. Trimming took 6 bases from V and 3 from J, leaving 8 bases between them. Germline CDR1 SNHLY, CDR2 FYNNEI. The CDR3 here is CASRDDEETQYF. CDR3 sequence (DNA): TGTGCCAGCAGGGACGACGAAGAGACCCAGTACTTC.

This chain connects TRBV19 to TRBJ2-1; D gene unclear. The CDR3 contains 15 residues. The germline gives CDR1 LNHDA, CDR2 SQIVND (reference sequence). With 5 bases removed from V and 4 bases from J, the gap between germline ends came to 15 bases. CDR3 sequence (DNA): TGTGCCAGTAGTGGTAGGGTGTTGATTTACAATGAGCAGTTCTTC. This gives the protein CASSGRVLIYNEQFF.

The rearrangement links TRBV5-1 to TRBJ2-7; 10 bases are a match to TRBD1. This CDR3 has 13 residues. Germline V gene lookup returns CDR1 SGHRS and CDR2 YFSETQ. Trimming took 5 bases from V and 3 from J; bases not matched to a gene: 2. CDR3 nucleotides: TGCGCCAGCAGAGGACAGGGGGTCTACGAGCAGTACTTC. Translation gives CASRGQGVYEQYF.

The rearrangement links TRBV9 to TRBJ2-7; no firm D call. CDR3 length: 14 residues. V was cut by 3 bases and J by 0 bases, with 10 bases left in between. Germline V lookup: CDR1 SGDLS, CDR2 YYNGEE. The CDR3 DNA follows: TGTGCCAGCAGCGGATCCCCTAGCTCCTACGAGCAGTACTTC. Translated: CASSGSPSSYEQYF.

This sequence joins TRBV9 and TRBJ2-2; 9 bases align to TRBD2. The trim removed 2 bases at V and 6 bases at J, leaving 2 bases unmatched. CDR1 SGDLS and CDR2 YYNGEE come from the germline V gene. CDR3 length: 14 amino acids. The CDR3 protein is CASSVRTSAGELFF. CDR3 sequence (DNA): TGTGCCAGCAGCGTCCGGACTAGCGCCGGGGAGCTGTTTTTT.

V and J are TRBV5-6 and TRBJ2-5; the D is unclear. The J call is uncertain, as TRBJ2-7 better fits the DNA end. The CDR3 sequence is 11 residues long. CDR1 and CDR2 (germline): SGHDT, YYEEEE. The CDR3 nucleotides read TGTGCCAGCAGTCGCCGGGACGAGCAGTACTTC. Amino acids: CASSRRDEQYF.

The rearrangement links TRBV10-2 to TRBJ1-2; no clear D gene. The CDR3 has 11 residues. V lost 5 bases and J lost 3, with 4 bases in between. Germline values: CDR1 WSHSY, CDR2 SAAADI. CDR3: CASSPDYGYTF. CDR3 sequence (DNA): TGCGCCAGCAGTCCGGACTATGGCTACACCTTC.

Worth noting for this clone: Other nucleotide sequences in the sample specify the same CDR3. The chain joins TRBV27 to TRBJ2-7, with TRBD2 matching over 11 bases. Germline V gene data show CDR1 as MNHEY and CDR2 as SMNVEV (reference sequence). V was pared by 6 bases and J by 1 base, with 5 bases of the junction left unmatched. This CDR3 has 15 residues. The CDR3 nucleotides read TGTGCCAGCAGGCCGGGACTAGCGGCATCCTACGAGCAGTACTTC. Amino acid sequence: CASRPGLAASYEQYF.

This chain connects TRBV2 to TRBJ2-7, with TRBD1 matching 8 bases. J lost 2 bases, V lost 7 bases, and 13 bases had no gene match. The CDR3 is made up of 16 amino acids. Per the germline V gene, CDR1 is SNHLY and CDR2 is FYNNEI. As DNA, the CDR3 is TGTGCCAGCACTCGAGGGGGGACAGGACCAGCCTACGAGCAGTACTTC. Protein sequence: CASTRGGTGPAYEQYF.

The J gene is TRBJ2-7, the V gene TRBV27; D is possibly TRBD2 (6 bases). CDR3 length: 15 amino acids. Trimming took 6 bases from V and 2 from J, leaving 17 bases between them. The germline V gene encodes CDR1 MNHEY and CDR2 SMNVEV (reference sequence). The DNA for the CDR3 is TGTGCCAGCAGACCAACTGGCGGGGTCCCCTACGAGCAGTACTTC. Translating it yields CASRPTGGVPYEQYF.

The CDR3 bases are TGTGCCAGCAGTTCCTACTCGGCTAGCGGGAGAGATACGCAGTATTTT. This sequence encodes CASSSYSASGRDTQYF. This chain connects TRBV27 to TRBJ2-3; 10 nucleotides line up with TRBD2. From germline, CDR1 is MNHEY and CDR2 SMNVEV (reference sequence). CDR3 size: 16 residues. After removal of 4 bases from V and 5 bases from J, the junction contained 9 bases not matched to a gene.

This chain uses TRBV6-1 with TRBJ2-3; D is possibly TRBD1 (6 bases). This CDR3 has 14 amino acids. Trimming took off 1 base at V and 5 bases at J, with 10 bases between the two ends. Germline values: CDR1 MNHNS, CDR2 SASEGT. CDR3 in amino acids: CASSEEGVGDTQYF. The CDR3, as DNA: TGTGCCAGCAGTGAAGAGGGGGTTGGAGATACGCAGTATTTT.

V gene TRBV5-6 combines with J gene TRBJ2-4; D is perhaps TRBD1 (6 bases). Germline loops: CDR1 SGHDT, CDR2 YYEEEE. Trimming took off 2 bases at V and 5 bases at J, with 11 bases between the two ends. This CDR3 has 14 residues. The DNA for the CDR3 is TGTGCCAGCAGCTTAGCAGGGGCCCAAAACATTCAGTACTTC. This gives the protein CASSLAGAQNIQYF.

About this clone: The junction departs from the called germline gene at one end, perhaps through a read error. The chain couples TRBV5-8 to TRBJ2-5; 8 nucleotides line up with TRBD2. In germline, CDR1 is SGHTS, CDR2 YDEGEE. The CDR3 totals 13 residues. CDR3 nucleotide sequence: TGTGCCAGCCGCTTCCGGGGGGGGGAGACCCAGTACTTC. As protein: CASRFRGGETQYF.

This chain joins TRBV5-1 and TRBJ2-7, with D unresolved. Deletions cut 0 bases from V and 1 base from J, with 11 bases between. Germline V CDR1 and CDR2: SGHRS, YFSETQ. This CDR3 has 15 amino acids. CDR3 loop: CASSLDASSSYEQYF. The CDR3 DNA sequence: TGCGCCAGCAGCTTGGATGCCAGTTCTTCCTACGAGCAGTACTTC.

This chain connects TRBV27 to TRBJ2-1; 8 bases are a match to TRBD2. The CDR3 consists of 17 residues. The germline gives CDR1 MNHEY, CDR2 SMNVEV (reference sequence). The V segment lost 10 bases and the J segment 6 bases; nucleotides outside the gene matches: 20. The CDR3 DNA reads as TGTGCCAACGCAATCCTGAGCGGGAGTCGTACCACCAATGAGCAGTTCTTC. Protein: CANAILSGSRTTNEQFF.

The chain uses TRBV28 and TRBJ1-5, with D unclear. Germline V gene data show CDR1 as MDHEN and CDR2 as SYDVKM. Between the trimmed V and J ends, which lost 4 bases and 6 bases, there was a span of 7 bases. The CDR3 consists of 12 residues. CDR3 in amino acids: CASSYLSQPQHF. CDR3 DNA sequence: TGTGCCAGCAGTTACCTGTCTCAGCCCCAGCATTTT.

This clone was seen only once. DNA of the CDR3: TGCGCCAGCAGCCCATACGTGACAGGGGATCAAGGCTACACCTTC. It codes for CASSPYVTGDQGYTF. The V and J genes are TRBV5-1 and TRBJ1-2, with 8 bases fitting TRBD1. This CDR3 region has 15 residues. Germline V gives CDR1 SGHRS, CDR2 YFSETQ. J gave up 8 bases and V 4 bases, and 13 bases lay outside the gene matches.

The chain recombines TRBV11-2 with TRBJ1-2; D unclear. The CDR3 length is 13 residues. Germline CDR1 SGHAT, CDR2 FQNNGV. The V end lost 1 base, the J end lost 3 bases, and 6 bases lay between the germline ends. For the CDR3, the DNA is TGTGCCAGCAGCTTAGCGGAAGACTATGGCTACACCTTC. Its translation is CASSLAEDYGYTF.

This chain links TRBV19 with TRBJ2-1; D is perhaps TRBD2 (7 bases). CDR1 is LNHDA, CDR2 SQIVND, per germline (reference sequence). CDR3 size: 15 residues. V lost 7 bases and J 2 bases, leaving 15 bases between the germline ends. The CDR3 sequence is CASNPSGGPYNEQFF. The CDR3 DNA reads as TGTGCCAGTAACCCTTCGGGGGGCCCCTACAATGAGCAGTTCTTC.

As concerns this clone: The sample contains more than one DNA sequence encoding this CDR3. The V and J genes are TRBV28 and TRBJ1-2; D possibly corresponds to TRBD1 (6 bases). The V gene lost 3 bases and the J gene lost 4 bases, with 6 bases spanning the gap. This CDR3 spans 12 amino acids. Per the germline V gene, CDR1 is MDHEN and CDR2 is SYDVKM. DNA for the CDR3: TGTGCCAGCAGTTTGGGGGCCTATGGCTACACCTTC. It codes for CASSLGAYGYTF.

V gene TRBV10-3 combines with J gene TRBJ2-5, with D perhaps matching TRBD1 (6 bases). CDR1 and CDR2 from the germline V gene are ENHRY and SYGVKD. Trimming cost V 8 bases and J 2 bases, with 12 bases left between them. This CDR3 has 13 residues. The CDR3 protein is CAIAYGQQETQYF. CDR3 nucleotides: TGTGCCATCGCCTACGGACAGCAAGAGACCCAGTACTTC.